One and the same sample provided the 9 T cell receptor beta chains below, sequenced in a study of CD8 T cells in Susac syndrome. The authors reverse transcribed roughly 0.5 to 1 ug RNA with random hexamers. TCRdb re-called the immunoSEQ multiplex PCR reads through MiXCR, storing one row per CDR3 protein. The sample holds just over 80,000 distinct CDR3 sequences, approximately 94% seen once. The sequenced sample was CD8+ T cells from PBMCs. Source of these receptors: a human donor in good health.

The J gene is TRBJ1-2, the V gene TRBV15; D unclear. V lost 3 bases and J 10 bases, leaving 12 bases between the germline ends. CDR1 is LNHNV, CDR2 YYDKDF, per germline (reference sequence). There are 12 residues in the CDR3. CDR3 residues: CATSRTRLDYTF. Here the CDR3 DNA reads TGTGCCACCAGCAGGACCCGCTTAGACTACACCTTC.

This chain links TRBV9 with TRBJ2-2; no definite D call. Germline lookup yields CDR1 SGDLS and CDR2 YYNGEE. The CDR3 loop spans 14 amino acids. V lost 6 bases and J 7 bases, leaving 16 bases between the germline ends. The CDR3 region has the DNA TGTGCCAGCAACCCTGACAATGGTGGCGGGGAGCTGTTTTTT. Its protein is CASNPDNGGGELFF.

V usage is TRBV12-3 or TRBV12-4 and J usage is TRBJ2-7, with D possibly TRBD1 on 5 matching bases. The CDR3 contains 15 residues. V lost 2 bases to trimming and J lost 0 bases, with 11 bases between them. This CDR3 reads CASSLYWGSSYEQYF. The CDR3 nucleotides are TGTGCCAGCAGTTTATATTGGGGCAGCTCCTACGAGCAGTACTTC.

The chain links TRBV25-1 to TRBJ2-3; TRBD2 might be the D (7 bases). This CDR3 has 17 residues. Germline V gives CDR1 MGHDK, CDR2 SYGVNS. The V and J ends lost 2 bases and 2 bases respectively, with 17 bases between them. The CDR3 protein is CASSERGGQGSTDTQYF. In DNA, the CDR3 is TGTGCCAGCAGTGAAAGGGGGGGCCAGGGGTCCACAGATACGCAGTATTTT.

The rearrangement uses TRBV20-1 and TRBJ1-1; D is perhaps TRBD1 (5 bases). Germline CDR1 DFQATT, CDR2 SNEGSKA (reference sequence). The CDR3 is made up of 15 amino acids. Deletions cut 0 bases from V and 5 bases from J, with 16 bases between. The DNA for the CDR3 is TGCAGTGCTAGAGAACCGTGGCAGGGTTGGACTGAAGCTTTCTTT. It is translated as CSAREPWQGWTEAFF.

This chain joins TRBV27 and TRBJ2-5; 11 nucleotides match TRBD1. The CDR3 sequence is 15 residues long. V lost 5 bases to trimming and J lost 2 bases; unmatched junction nucleotides: 4. CDR1 and CDR2 (germline): MNHEY, SMNVEV (reference sequence). The CDR3 reads CASSPGQGVQETQYF. Written as DNA, the CDR3 is TGTGCCAGCAGTCCGGGACAGGGGGTTCAAGAGACCCAGTACTTC.

The chain combines TRBV29-1 with TRBJ1-2; D call uncertain. The CDR3 is 12 residues long. V lost 4 bases and J lost 4, with 10 bases in between. CDR1 is SQVTM, CDR2 ANQGSEA, per germline. DNA of the CDR3: TGCAGCGTTGTGGCGGGCATCTATGGCTACACCTTC. Amino acids: CSVVAGIYGYTF.

The chain combines TRBV19 with TRBJ2-1, with D possibly matching TRBD1 (5 bases). The V end was cut by 5 bases, the J end by 0 bases, with 8 bases between. Germline V gene sequence: CDR1 LNHDA, CDR2 SQIVND (reference sequence). The CDR3 runs to 14 residues. CDR3 sequence: CASSDSDSYNEQFF. CDR3 in DNA: TGTGCCAGTAGTGACAGTGACTCCTACAATGAGCAGTTCTTC. Full variable domain (remainder filled in from reference TRBV19 and TRBJ2-1): DGGITQSPKYLFRKEGQNVTLSCEQNLNHDAMYWYRQDPGQGLRLIYYSQIVNDFQKGDIAEGYSVSREKKESFPLTVTSAQKNPTAFYLCASSDSDSYNEQFFGPGTRLTVL.

This sequence joins TRBV27 and TRBJ1-4; 8 nucleotides line up with TRBD1. CDR1 MNHEY and CDR2 SMNVEV come from the germline V gene (reference sequence). Trimming removed 6 bases from V and 11 bases from J; junction bases left unmatched: 2. The CDR3 spans 11 residues. CDR3 DNA sequence: TGTGCCAGCAGGGGGGACAGGAAACTGTTTTTT. Protein: CASRGDRKLFF.